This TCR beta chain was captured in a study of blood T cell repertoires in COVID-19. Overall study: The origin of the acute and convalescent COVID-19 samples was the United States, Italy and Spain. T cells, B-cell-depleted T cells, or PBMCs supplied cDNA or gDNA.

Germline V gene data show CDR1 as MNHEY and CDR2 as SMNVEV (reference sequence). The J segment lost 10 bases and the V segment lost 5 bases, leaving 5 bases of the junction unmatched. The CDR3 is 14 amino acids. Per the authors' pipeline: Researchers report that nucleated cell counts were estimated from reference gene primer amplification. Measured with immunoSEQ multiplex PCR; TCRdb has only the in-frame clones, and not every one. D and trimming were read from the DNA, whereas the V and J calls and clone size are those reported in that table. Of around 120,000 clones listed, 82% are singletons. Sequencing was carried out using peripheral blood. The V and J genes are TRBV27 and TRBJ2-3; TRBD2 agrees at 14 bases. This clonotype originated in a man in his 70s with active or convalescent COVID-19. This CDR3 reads CASSPGTSGSSQYF. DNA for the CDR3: TGTGCCAGCAGTCCCGGGACTAGCGGGAGTTCGCAGTATTTT.